The subject of this entry is one T cell receptor beta chain. Its antigen is unidentified. This sample was included in a study of OX40 agonist ivuxolimab in advanced cancers. The germline CDR1 and CDR2 sequences are SGHTA and FQGNSA. V shed 5 bases, J shed 3 bases, and the junction held 6 bases outside the gene matches. The CDR3 length is 15 residues. Study results and limitations: CD8+ T cells showed, on average, more clonal expansion than CD4+ cells.

The method was immunoSEQ multiplex PCR; TCRdb's version includes in-frame clones alone and lacks a portion of them. The repertoire consists of about 95,000 clones, with about 91% occurring once and the leading ten covering under 0.35%. The receptor's source is an adult with an advanced solid tumor such as melanoma, head and neck, liver or kidney cancer. This chain links TRBV7-2 with TRBJ2-7; 11 positions match TRBD2. The sequencing here drew on CD4+ or CD8+ T cells sorted from blood, taken in a trial of the OX40 agonist ivuxolimab. The CDR3 region has the DNA TGTGCCAGCAGCCCTAGCGGGGGGTTACACTACGAGCAGTACTTC. Translated, it gives CASSPSGGLHYEQYF.